This is a list of T cell receptor beta chains from one sample in a study of cytomegalovirus exposure and HLA in healthy donors. Using immunoSEQ multiplex PCR, the repertoire was profiled, and TCRdb retains in-frame clones only, with some absent. The data show about 280,000 clones, 85% to 90% seen once. Source material: PBMCs. These TCRs come from a young woman in good health and CMV-seronegative. CDR3s include the opening cysteine and the closing phenylalanine or tryptophan. D genes are given only for firm matches. Where a row states a size, it is once, few, many or the class of an expanded clone; other rows omit it.

once | TRBD1 | TRBJ2-7 | TRBV2 | TGTGCCAGCAGCGACAGGGGTCTCTCCTACGAGCAGTACTTC | CASSDRGLSYEQYF
few | NA | TRBJ1-3 | TRBV5-1 | TGCGCCAGCAGCGGTCGTGAGGGCGAATATACTGGAAACACCATATATTTT | CASSGREGEYTGNTIYF
NA | NA | TRBJ1-1 | TRBV2 | TGTGCCAGCAGTGACAGTATGAACACTGAAGCTTTCTTT | CASSDSMNTEAFF
once | NA | TRBJ1-1 | TRBV7-9 | TGTGCCAGCAGCCCATCGGGGGGGCGCGCAGCTGAAGCTTTCTTT | CASSPSGGRAAEAFF
few | TRBD1 | TRBJ1-5 | TRBV6-5 | TGTGCCAGCAGTTACCAGACAGGGGACCAGCCCCAGCATTTT | CASSYQTGDQPQHF
few | TRBD1 | TRBJ1-1 | TRBV18 | TGTGCCAGCTCGCAAGGACAGGCGTCCCCTGAAGCTTTCTTT | CASSQGQASPEAFF
NA | NA | TRBJ1-2 | TRBV11-3 | TGTGCCAGCAGCTTACGACCGGGCTATGGCTACACCTTC | CASSLRPGYGYTF
NA | TRBD1 | TRBJ1-4 | TRBV2 | TGTGCCAGCAGCCCCAGGACAGGGGGCGAGGGAAAACTGTTTTTT | CASSPRTGGEGKLFF
NA | NA | TRBJ1-1 | TRBV6-5 | TGTGCCAGCAGTTCGACTCTCCCAGGGGAAGCTTTCTTT | CASSSTLPGEAFF
NA | NA | TRBJ2-7 | TRBV15 | TGTGCCACCAGCACGCCCGGGACATACTACGAGCAGTACTTC | CATSTPGTYYEQYF
NA | NA | TRBJ1-2 | TRBV30 | TGTGCCTGGAGGCAGGCCTATGGCTACACCTTC | CAWRQAYGYTF
few | NA | TRBJ2-3 | TRBV2 | TGTGCCAGCAGTGCGATAGGGCTAGCTGGTTTGACAGATACGCAGTATTTT | CASSAIGLAGLTDTQYF
once | NA | TRBJ1-1 | TRBV28 | TGTGCCATCGCCCCATACATGAACACTGAAGCTTTCTTT | CAIAPYMNTEAFF
few | TRBD2 | TRBJ2-3 | TRBV7-6 | TGTGCCAGCAGCTTAACCTCGCCGGGACTAGCGGGGAACACAGATACGCAGTATTTT | CASSLTSPGLAGNTDTQYF
NA | TRBD1 | TRBJ1-5 | TRBV10-2 | TGCGCCAGCAGTGAGGGCAGGGGGGATTATCAGCCCCAGCATTTT | CASSEGRGDYQPQHF
NA | NA | TRBJ1-6 | TRBV18 | TGTGCCAGCTCACAGATAGGACAAGCCGAGTCACCCCTCCACTTT | CASSQIGQAESPLHF
NA | TRBD2 | TRBJ2-7 | TRBV5-4 | TGTGCCAGCAGCTTCCCGCGGGGGGAAAACTACGAGCAGTACTTC | CASSFPRGENYEQYF
NA | TRBD1 | TRBJ1-5 | TRBV7-8 | TGTGCCAGCAGCAGTGGGACAGGGGGTAGTGATCAGCCCCAGCATTTT | CASSSGTGGSDQPQHF
NA | TRBD1 | TRBJ2-7 | TRBV6-5 | TGTGCCAGCAGTTACACTGACAGGGGCGAGCAGTACTTC | CASSYTDRGEQYF
NA | NA | TRBJ1-4 | TRBV7-9 | TGTGCCAGCAGCTTTTTGATAGCGTCGGCTAATGAAAAACTGTTTTTT | CASSFLIASANEKLFF
NA | NA | TRBJ1-1 | TRBV18 | TGTGCCAGCTCACCACCGCCCGGGGGGCGCAGTGAAGCTTTCTTT | CASSPPPGGRSEAFF
NA | NA | TRBJ2-5 | TRBV19 | TGTGCCAGTAGTATGAGTGGTCGACAAGAGACCCAGTACTTC | CASSMSGRQETQYF
once | TRBD1 | TRBJ1-2 | TRBV4-2 | TGTGCCAGCGCACTATCCCGACAGGGTTCTAACTATGGCTACACCTTC | CASALSRQGSNYGYTF
NA | NA | TRBJ1-1 | TRBV5-1 | TGCGCCAGCAGCTGGGGGGTTCAGGGTCGGGACACTGAAGCTTTCTTT | CASSWGVQGRDTEAFF
NA | NA | TRBJ1-2 | TRBV7-9 | TGTTCCAGCAGCTTTGGGAGGGAAGGCTACACCTTC | CSSSFGREGYTF
once | TRBD1 | TRBJ1-4 | TRBV4-1 | TGCGCCAGCAGGAAAGGGACAGCAAATGAAAAACTGTTTTTT | CASRKGTANEKLFF
NA | NA | TRBJ2-2 | TRBV29-1 | TGCAGCGTCACGGGACTCAACACCGGGGAGCTGTTTTTT | CSVTGLNTGELFF
NA | TRBD2 | TRBJ2-7 | TRBV27 | TGTGCCAGCAGTTTTCAACCGGGACTATCCTACGAGCAGTACTTC | CASSFQPGLSYEQYF
NA | NA | TRBJ1-1 | TRBV19 | TGTGCTACTATCGATTGGGCGGGGGCTGAAGCTTTCTTT | CATIDWAGAEAFF
few | NA | TRBJ2-2 | TRBV5-5 | TGTGCCAGCAGCCCCGCCGGGGAGCTGTTTTTT | CASSPAGELFF
NA | NA | TRBJ1-1 | TRBV9 | TGTGCCAGCAGCGTCCGAGGGAGTTTGAACACTGAAGCTTTCTTT | CASSVRGSLNTEAFF
NA | NA | TRBJ2-2 | TRBV19 | TGTGCCAGTAGTATAGGCACAGGGATAAACACCGGGGAGCTGTTTTTT | CASSIGTGINTGELFF
once | NA | TRBJ2-3 | TRBV19 | TGTGCCAGTAGTATGGAGGATCTAACCGATACGCAGTATTTT | CASSMEDLTDTQYF
NA | NA | TRBJ1-2 | TRBV5-5 | TGTGCCAGCAGCTTCGGGGTAGGCTATGGCTACACCTTC | CASSFGVGYGYTF
once | NA | TRBJ1-2 | TRBV6-5 | TGTGCCAGCAGTTACTCATCCGGTGGCTATGGCTACACCTTC | CASSYSSGGYGYTF
NA | TRBD1 | TRBJ1-5 | TRBV10-3 | TGTGCCACCAGTGAGGCTGCCGGGACAGGGGGAGGTCAGCCCCAGCATTTT | CATSEAAGTGGGQPQHF
NA | NA | TRBJ1-1 | TRBV10-3 | TGTGCCATCAGCGACAATCTTAATGAAGCTTTCTTT | CAISDNLNEAFF
few | TRBD1 | TRBJ1-5 | TRBV19 | TGTGCCAGTAGTATAGATCTGGACAGGAATCAGCCCCAGCATTTT | CASSIDLDRNQPQHF
NA | NA | TRBJ1-1 | TRBV4-1 | TGCGCCAGCAGCCAAGACCCCTCGGGGATGAACACTGAAGCTTTCTTT | CASSQDPSGMNTEAFF
once | NA | TRBJ1-2 | TRBV2 | TGTGCCAGCAGTGAGTGGACAGCCTATGGCTACACCTTC | CASSEWTAYGYTF
NA | NA | TRBJ2-4 | TRBV21-1 | TGTGCCAGCAGCGGCCGGATAGCTCATAACATTCAGTACTTC | CASSGRIAHNIQYF
NA | TRBD1 | TRBJ2-3 | TRBV29-1 | TGCAGCGTTGGGGACAGGGCCCAGCGTACGCAGTATTTT | CSVGDRAQRTQYF
NA | NA | TRBJ2-5 | TRBV27 | TGTGCCAGCAGTTTAAACAGGCAAGAGACCCAGTACTTC | CASSLNRQETQYF
few | NA | TRBJ2-5 | TRBV5-1 | TGCGCCAGCAGCTTGGCGGAGACCCAGTACTTC | CASSLAETQYF
NA | TRBD2 | TRBJ2-2 | TRBV5-4 | TGTGCCAGCAGCTCCTCCCTTGGACGTCTAACGGGGGGGCCGGCCGGGGAGCTGTTTTTT | CASSSSLGRLTGGPAGELFF
NA | NA | TRBJ2-7 | TRBV19 | TGTGCCAGTAGTATAGGAGGGGGCTACGAGCAGTACTTC | CASSIGGGYEQYF
NA | NA | TRBJ1-5 | TRBV2 | TGTGCCAGCAGTGAAAATGGGGGGGATCAGCCCCAGCATTTT | CASSENGGDQPQHF
NA | TRBD1 | TRBJ1-3 | TRBV7-3 | TGTGCCAGCAGCCTAGGGGGCACAGGAAACACCATATATTTT | CASSLGGTGNTIYF
NA | NA | TRBJ1-4 | TRBV23-1 | TGCACCGATACCTGCCGGAATGAAAAACTGTTTTTT | CTDTCRNEKLFF
NA | NA | TRBJ1-3 | TRBV30 | TGTGCCTGGAGTGTATATCTGGGGCTCCGACCAAGTTCTGGAAACACCATATATTTT | CAWSVYLGLRPSSGNTIYF
once | NA | TRBJ2-7 | TRBV20-1 | TGCAGTGCTAAGACAGGCTACGAGCAGTACTTC | CSAKTGYEQYF
few | TRBD2 | TRBJ2-7 | TRBV14 | TGTGCCAGCAGCCAGGTTAGCGGGGCAAGCGAGCAGTACTTC | CASSQVSGASEQYF